The 18 T cell receptor beta chains presented below share a single source sample, sequenced in a study of control samples from healthy donors and cancer patients (dated by TCRdb to between 2020 and 2021). The library was obtained by the immunoSEQ multiplex PCR assay. Sourced from immuneACCESS, this table was stored by TCRdb with only in-frame sequences that have V and J called. A share of the clones is absent; for the studies checked, an unresolved V gene accounts for under half, and the remainder has no known explanation. Recorded for this sample are some 190,000 clones; about 89% of them occurred a single time. Approximately 2% of the sample is held by the ten biggest clonotypes. The source material was blood. The receptors here all came from a man aged 25 to 40 in good health.

This CDR3 reads CASSQDGQGGGYTF. DNA of the CDR3: TGCGCCAGCAGCCAAGATGGGCAAGGCGGGGGCTACACCTTC. The V call is TRBV4-1, the J call TRBJ1-2; D call uncertain. The CDR3 extends over 14 amino acids. Trimming removed 0 bases at V and 8 bases at J, with 13 bases between. In germline, CDR1 is MGHRA, CDR2 YSYEKL.

The chain couples TRBV24-1 to TRBJ1-2; D possibly corresponds to TRBD1 (5 bases). The CDR3 contains 15 residues. With 10 bases removed from V and 4 bases from J, the gap between germline ends came to 21 bases. The germline V gene has CDR1 KGHDR and CDR2 SFDVKD. The CDR3 loop is CATSTQDQIIYGYTF. The CDR3 DNA follows: TGTGCCACTAGTACACAGGATCAGATTATCTATGGCTACACCTTC.

The chain joins TRBV4-1 to TRBJ2-7; D gene unclear. Germline V gene data show CDR1 as MGHRA and CDR2 as YSYEKL. CDR3 size: 13 residues. V was clipped by 0 bases and J by 3 bases, with 6 bases between them. CDR3 nucleotides: TGCGCCAGCAGCCAAGATTTGGGCTACGAGCAGTACTTC. Translation: CASSQDLGYEQYF.

The chain combines TRBV3-1 (or the pseudogene TRBV3-2) with TRBJ2-1; weak D call: TRBD2 (5 bases). There are 15 residues in the CDR3. Looked up from germline, CDR1 is LGHDT and CDR2 is YNNKEL (reference sequence). V lost 7 bases to trimming and J lost 0 bases, with 13 bases between them. CDR3 amino acids: CASTSVGSSYNEQFF. DNA of the CDR3: TGTGCCAGCACGTCGGTGGGGAGCTCCTACAATGAGCAGTTCTTC.

This chain links TRBV6-6 with TRBJ1-5; D unclear. This CDR3 has 11 residues. Germline V gene lookup returns CDR1 MNHNY and CDR2 SVGAGI (reference sequence). V gave up 0 bases and J gave up 11 bases, with 5 bases separating them. Here the CDR3 DNA reads TGTGCCAGCAGTTACTCAAGGGCCCAGCATTTT. Amino acid sequence: CASSYSRAQHF.

This clone was seen a handful of times. The genes are TRBV24-1 and TRBJ1-5, with D perhaps TRBD1 (5 bases). V was cut by 0 bases and J by 7 bases, with 12 bases left in between. Germline V gives CDR1 KGHDR, CDR2 SFDVKD. This CDR3 has 15 amino acids. The CDR3 region is CATSDLSGGMQPQHF. As DNA, the CDR3 is TGTGCCACCAGTGATTTGTCGGGGGGTATGCAGCCCCAGCATTTT.

The gene calls are TRBV3-1 (or the pseudogene TRBV3-2) and TRBJ1-2; possible D gene TRBD1, 5 bases. The CDR3 spans 13 residues. V was pared by 0 bases and J by 7 bases, with 9 bases between. Germline V gene lookup returns CDR1 LGHDT and CDR2 YNNKEL (reference sequence). CDR3: CASSQDSGLGYTF. The CDR3 DNA is TGTGCCAGCAGCCAAGATTCAGGGCTTGGCTACACCTTC.

This chain uses TRBV19 with TRBJ1-5, with D perhaps matching TRBD1 (5 bases). Germline assignment: CDR1 LNHDA and CDR2 SQIVND (reference sequence). This CDR3 has 15 residues. V shed 8 bases and J shed 3 bases, with 17 bases lying between them. Written as DNA, the CDR3 is TGTGCCAGTGGGCAGGGAAATCTGTTCAATCAGCCCCAGCATTTT. Its protein product is CASGQGNLFNQPQHF. The complete variable domain, with remaining parts taken from reference TRBV19 and TRBJ1-5, reads DGGITQSPKYLFRKEGQNVTLSCEQNLNHDAMYWYRQDPGQGLRLIYYSQIVNDFQKGDIAEGYSVSREKKESFPLTVTSAQKNPTAFYLCASGQGNLFNQPQHFGDGTRLSIL.

V and J are TRBV6-5 and TRBJ2-7; TRBD1 matches at 8 bases. CDR1 is MNHEY, CDR2 SVGAGI, per germline. The junction had 5 bases not matched to a gene; V was cut back by 2 bases and J by 2 bases. This CDR3 is built from 15 residues. The CDR3 reads CASSYGGQATYEQYF. In DNA form, the CDR3 reads TGTGCCAGCAGTTACGGGGGACAGGCTACCTACGAGCAGTACTTC.

The rearrangement uses TRBV5-1 and TRBJ2-1; tentatively, D is TRBD2 (7 bases). Germline V lookup: CDR1 SGHRS, CDR2 YFSETQ. The CDR3 has 14 residues. V was pared by 4 bases and J by 6 bases, with 14 bases between. The CDR3 DNA sequence: TGCGCCAGCAGCGACCCTCGGGGGGCCAATGAGCAGTTCTTC. Amino acid sequence: CASSDPRGANEQFF.

Here the CDR3 reads CASSLGLNTGELFF. The CDR3 DNA is TGTGCCAGCAGTTTAGGGCTGAACACCGGGGAGCTGTTTTTT. The chain uses TRBV27 and TRBJ2-2, with D unresolved. V was pared by 2 bases and J by 1 base, with 5 bases between. CDR1 and CDR2 from the germline V gene are MNHEY and SMNVEV (reference sequence). There are 14 residues in the CDR3.

V gene TRBV12-3 or TRBV12-4 combines with J gene TRBJ1-6, with D uncertain. The V end lost 3 bases, the J end lost 8 bases, and 5 bases lay between the germline ends. The CDR3 runs to 12 residues. DNA for the CDR3: TGTGCCAGCAGTTTGGAAGATTCACCCCTCCACTTT. Translation gives CASSLEDSPLHF.

This chain connects TRBV10-2 to TRBJ1-5; TRBD1 aligns across 9 bases. With V trimmed by 2 bases and J by 5 bases, 4 bases remained unmatched. The CDR3 is 15 residues long. CDR1 is WSHSY, CDR2 SAAADI, per germline. The CDR3 region is CASSELTGGDQPQHF. For the CDR3, the DNA is TGCGCCAGCAGTGAGCTGACAGGGGGTGATCAGCCCCAGCATTTT.

V gene TRBV11-1 combines with J gene TRBJ2-1; 10 positions match TRBD2. V gave up 5 bases and J gave up 5 bases; unmatched junction bases: 6. This CDR3 has 15 amino acids. Looked up from germline, CDR1 is SGHAT and CDR2 is FQDESV (reference sequence). The CDR3 nucleotides read TGTGCCAGCAGCACACGTAGCGGGGGGCACAATGAGCAGTTCTTC. Amino acid sequence: CASSTRSGGHNEQFF.

The V call is TRBV2, the J call TRBJ1-6; D is undetermined. V dropped 4 bases and J dropped 7 bases, with 17 bases sitting between them. The CDR3 has 16 amino acids. CDR1 is SNHLY and CDR2 is FYNNEI in the germline V gene. As DNA, the CDR3 is TGTGCCAGCAGTGTCTCGGCGGCAGTCGGCAATTCACCCCTCCACTTT. This gives the protein CASSVSAAVGNSPLHF.

The V and J genes are TRBV10-3 and TRBJ1-5; 12 nucleotides match TRBD1. Germline V gene lookup returns CDR1 ENHRY and CDR2 SYGVKD. CDR3 length: 15 amino acids. V lost 2 bases, J lost 7 bases, and 3 bases stayed unmatched. In nucleotides, the CDR3 is TGTGCCATCAGTGAGGGGACAGGGGGCCGGCAGCCCCAGCATTTT. Its translation: CAISEGTGGRQPQHF.

Only one count was recorded for this clone. The chain recombines TRBV6-5 with TRBJ2-3; D possibly corresponds to TRBD2 (5 bases). Per the germline V gene, CDR1 is MNHEY and CDR2 is SVGAGI. Trimming cost V 2 bases and J 2 bases, with 14 bases left between them. The CDR3 sequence is 16 residues long. The CDR3, as DNA: TGTGCCAGCAGTTACACCAGCGGATTAGCCACAGATACGCAGTATTTT. Residues: CASSYTSGLATDTQYF.

The rearrangement uses TRBV19 and TRBJ2-3, with 7 bases fitting TRBD2. The V gene end was trimmed by 9 bases and the J gene end by 3 bases; junction bases not matched to a gene: 9. Per germline, CDR1 LNHDA and CDR2 SQIVND (reference sequence). The CDR3 sequence is 14 residues long. The CDR3 spells CASWAGVRTDTQYF. The CDR3 bases are TGTGCCAGCTGGGCGGGAGTCCGTACAGATACGCAGTATTTT.